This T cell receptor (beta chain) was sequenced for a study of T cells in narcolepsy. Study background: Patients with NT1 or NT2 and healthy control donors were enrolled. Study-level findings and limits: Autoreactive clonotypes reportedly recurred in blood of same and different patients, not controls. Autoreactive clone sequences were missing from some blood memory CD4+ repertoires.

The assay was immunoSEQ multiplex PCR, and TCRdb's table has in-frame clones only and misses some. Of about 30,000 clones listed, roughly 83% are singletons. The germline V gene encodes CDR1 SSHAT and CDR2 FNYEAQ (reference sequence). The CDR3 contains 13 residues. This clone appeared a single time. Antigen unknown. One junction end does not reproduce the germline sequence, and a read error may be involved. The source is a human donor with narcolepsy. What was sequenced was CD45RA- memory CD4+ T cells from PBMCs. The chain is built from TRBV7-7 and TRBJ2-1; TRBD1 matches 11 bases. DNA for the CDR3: TGTGCTAGCAGTTTGGGACAGGGGGATGAGCAGTTCTTC. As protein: CASSLGQGDEQFF.